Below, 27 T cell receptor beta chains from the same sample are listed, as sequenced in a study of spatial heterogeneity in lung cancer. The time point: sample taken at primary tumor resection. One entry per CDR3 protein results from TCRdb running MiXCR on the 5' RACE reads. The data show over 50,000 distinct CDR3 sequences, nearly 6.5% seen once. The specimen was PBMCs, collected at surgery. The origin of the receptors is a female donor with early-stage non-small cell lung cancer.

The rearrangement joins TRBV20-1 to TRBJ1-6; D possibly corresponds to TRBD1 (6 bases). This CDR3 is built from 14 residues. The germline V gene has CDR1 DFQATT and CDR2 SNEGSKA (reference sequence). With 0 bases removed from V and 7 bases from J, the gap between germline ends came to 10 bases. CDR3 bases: TGCAGTGCTAGAGAGGACAGTGCCAATTCACCCCTCCACTTT. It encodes CSAREDSANSPLHF.

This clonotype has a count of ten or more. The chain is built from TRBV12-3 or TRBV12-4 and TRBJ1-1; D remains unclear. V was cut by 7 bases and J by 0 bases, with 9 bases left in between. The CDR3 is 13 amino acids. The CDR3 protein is CASTGTLNTEAFF. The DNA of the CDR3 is TGTGCCAGCACGGGCACCCTGAACACTGAAGCTTTCTTT.

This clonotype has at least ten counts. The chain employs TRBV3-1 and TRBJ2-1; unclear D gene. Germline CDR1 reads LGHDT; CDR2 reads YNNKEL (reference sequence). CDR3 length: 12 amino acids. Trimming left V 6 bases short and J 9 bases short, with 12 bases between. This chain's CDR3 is CASRRSESEQFF. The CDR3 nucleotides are TGTGCCAGCAGACGGAGTGAGTCTGAGCAGTTCTTC.

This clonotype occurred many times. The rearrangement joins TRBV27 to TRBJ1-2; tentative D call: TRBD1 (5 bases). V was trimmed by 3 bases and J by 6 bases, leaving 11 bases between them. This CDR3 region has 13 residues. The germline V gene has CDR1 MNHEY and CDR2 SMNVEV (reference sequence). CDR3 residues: CASSFFREDGYTF. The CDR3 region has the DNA TGTGCCAGCAGTTTCTTCAGGGAAGATGGCTACACCTTC.

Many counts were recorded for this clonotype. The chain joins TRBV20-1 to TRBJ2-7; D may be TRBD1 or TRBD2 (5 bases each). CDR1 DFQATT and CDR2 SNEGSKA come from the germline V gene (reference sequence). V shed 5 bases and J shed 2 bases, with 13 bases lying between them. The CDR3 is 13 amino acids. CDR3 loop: CSAGGANAYEQYF. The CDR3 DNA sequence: TGCAGTGCTGGGGGTGCAAACGCCTACGAGCAGTACTTC.

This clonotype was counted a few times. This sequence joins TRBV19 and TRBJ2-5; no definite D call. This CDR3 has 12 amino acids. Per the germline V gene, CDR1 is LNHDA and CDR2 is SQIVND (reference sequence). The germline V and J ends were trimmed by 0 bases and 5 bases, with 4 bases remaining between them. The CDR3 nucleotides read TGTGCCAGTAGTATAGATCGGGAGACCCAGTACTTC. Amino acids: CASSIDRETQYF. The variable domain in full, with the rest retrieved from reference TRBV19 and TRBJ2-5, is DGGITQSPKYLFRKEGQNVTLSCEQNLNHDAMYWYRQDPGQGLRLIYYSQIVNDFQKGDIAEGYSVSREKKESFPLTVTSAQKNPTAFYLCASSIDRETQYFGPGTRLLVL.

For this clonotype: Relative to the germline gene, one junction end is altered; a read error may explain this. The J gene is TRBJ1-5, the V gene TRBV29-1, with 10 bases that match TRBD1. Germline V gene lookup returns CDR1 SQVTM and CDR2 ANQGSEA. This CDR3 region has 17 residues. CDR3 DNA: TGCAGCGGTGAAATGGAAGGGACAGGGGTTCGCAATCAGCCCCAGCATTTT. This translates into CSGEMEGTGVRNQPQHF.

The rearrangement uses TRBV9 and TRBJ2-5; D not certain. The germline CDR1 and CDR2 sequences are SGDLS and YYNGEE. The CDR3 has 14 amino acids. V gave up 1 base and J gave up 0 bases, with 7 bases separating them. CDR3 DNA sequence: TGTGCCAGCAGCGTAAGTGGAGACCAAGAGACCCAGTACTTC. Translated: CASSVSGDQETQYF.

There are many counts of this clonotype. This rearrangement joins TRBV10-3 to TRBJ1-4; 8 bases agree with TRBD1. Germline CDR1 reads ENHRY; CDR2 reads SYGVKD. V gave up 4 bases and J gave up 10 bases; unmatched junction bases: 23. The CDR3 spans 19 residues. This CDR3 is CAISARGQGNRLSSGKLFF. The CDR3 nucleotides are TGTGCCATCAGTGCCCGTGGACAGGGCAATCGGCTCTCGAGTGGAAAACTGTTTTTT.

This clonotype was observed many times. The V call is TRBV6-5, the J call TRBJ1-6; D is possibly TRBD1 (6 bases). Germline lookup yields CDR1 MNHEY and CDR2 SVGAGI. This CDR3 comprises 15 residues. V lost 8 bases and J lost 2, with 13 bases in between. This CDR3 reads CASLAQGTYNSPLHF. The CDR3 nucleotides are TGTGCCAGCCTGGCACAGGGAACCTATAATTCACCCCTCCACTTT.

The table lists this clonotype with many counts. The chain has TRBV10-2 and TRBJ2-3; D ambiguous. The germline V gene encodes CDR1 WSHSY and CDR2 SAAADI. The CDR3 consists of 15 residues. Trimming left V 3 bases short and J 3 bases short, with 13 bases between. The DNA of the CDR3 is TGCGCCAGCAGTGAAGCCGACCCAGCGACAGATACGCAGTATTTT. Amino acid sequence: CASSEADPATDTQYF.

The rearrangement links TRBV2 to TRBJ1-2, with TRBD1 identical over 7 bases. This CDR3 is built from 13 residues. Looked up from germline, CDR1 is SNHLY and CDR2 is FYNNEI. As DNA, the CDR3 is TGTGTCACCGAGGGGGCCAGCGGCTATGGCTACACCTTC. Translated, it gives CVTEGASGYGYTF.

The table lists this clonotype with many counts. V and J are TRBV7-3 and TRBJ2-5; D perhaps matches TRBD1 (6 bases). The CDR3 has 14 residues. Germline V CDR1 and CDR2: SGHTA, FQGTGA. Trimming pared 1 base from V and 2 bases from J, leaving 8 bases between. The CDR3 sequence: CASSLRGRQETQYF. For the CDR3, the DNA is TGTGCCAGCAGCTTAAGGGGGCGACAAGAGACCCAGTACTTC.

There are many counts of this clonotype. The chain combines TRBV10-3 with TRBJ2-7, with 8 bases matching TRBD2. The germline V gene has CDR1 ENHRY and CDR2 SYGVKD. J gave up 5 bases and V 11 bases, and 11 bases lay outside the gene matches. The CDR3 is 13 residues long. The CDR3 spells CAGSFGGRNEQYF. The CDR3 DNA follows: TGTGCCGGGTCCTTCGGCGGGAGGAACGAGCAGTACTTC.

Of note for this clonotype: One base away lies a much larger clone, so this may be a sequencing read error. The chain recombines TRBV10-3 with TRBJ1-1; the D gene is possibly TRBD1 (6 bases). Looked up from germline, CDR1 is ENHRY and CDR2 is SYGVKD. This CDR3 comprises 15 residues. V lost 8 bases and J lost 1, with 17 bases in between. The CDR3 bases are TGTGCCATCGAAGCGGGACACCGTCGGAACACTGAAGCTTTCTTT. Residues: CAIEAGHRRNTEAFF.

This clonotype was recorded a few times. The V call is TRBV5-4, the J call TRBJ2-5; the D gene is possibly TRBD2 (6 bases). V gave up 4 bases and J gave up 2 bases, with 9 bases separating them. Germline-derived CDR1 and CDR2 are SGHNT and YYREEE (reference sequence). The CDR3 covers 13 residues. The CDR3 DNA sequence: TGTGCCAGCAGCGGGGACTGGCAAGAGACCCAGTACTTC. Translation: CASSGDWQETQYF.

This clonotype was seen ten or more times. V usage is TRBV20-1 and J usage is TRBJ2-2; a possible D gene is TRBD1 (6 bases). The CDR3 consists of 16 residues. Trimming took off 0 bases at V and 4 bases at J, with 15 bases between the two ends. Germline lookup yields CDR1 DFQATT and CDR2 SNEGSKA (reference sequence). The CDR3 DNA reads TGCAGTGCTAGAGAGATCCGGGACACAGCCACCGGGGAGCTGTTTTTT. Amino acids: CSAREIRDTATGELFF.

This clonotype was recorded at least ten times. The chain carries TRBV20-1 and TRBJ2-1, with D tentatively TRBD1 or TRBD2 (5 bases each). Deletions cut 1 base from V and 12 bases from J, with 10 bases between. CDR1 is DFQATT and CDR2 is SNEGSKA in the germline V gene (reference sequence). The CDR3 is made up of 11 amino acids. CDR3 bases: TGCAGTGCTAGAGTGGCTGGGGGGCAGTTCTTC. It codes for CSARVAGGQFF.

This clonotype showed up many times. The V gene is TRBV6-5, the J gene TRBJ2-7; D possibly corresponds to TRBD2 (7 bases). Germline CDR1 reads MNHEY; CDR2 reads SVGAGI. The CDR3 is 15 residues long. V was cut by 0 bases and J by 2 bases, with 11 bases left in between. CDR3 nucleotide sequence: TGTGCCAGCAGTTACTCGCCCGGGGGGCCCTACGAGCAGTACTTC. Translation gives CASSYSPGGPYEQYF.

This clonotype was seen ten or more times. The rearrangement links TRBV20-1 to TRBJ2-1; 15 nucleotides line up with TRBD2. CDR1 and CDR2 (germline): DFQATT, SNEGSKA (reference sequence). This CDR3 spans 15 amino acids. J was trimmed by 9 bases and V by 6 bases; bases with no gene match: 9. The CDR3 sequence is CSAPGTSGGTSEQFF. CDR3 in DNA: TGCAGTGCCCCAGGGACTAGCGGGGGGACTAGTGAGCAGTTCTTC.

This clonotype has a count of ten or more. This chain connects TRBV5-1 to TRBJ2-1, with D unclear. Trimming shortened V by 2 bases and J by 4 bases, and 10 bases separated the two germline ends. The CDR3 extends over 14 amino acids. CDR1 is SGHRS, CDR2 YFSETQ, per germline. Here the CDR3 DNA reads TGCGCCAGCAGCTTTAAGCAACCGTACAATGAGCAGTTCTTC. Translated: CASSFKQPYNEQFF.

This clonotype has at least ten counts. The CDR3 region has the DNA TGTGCCAGCAGCCAAGCTGGGACAAGCACCGGGGAGCTGTTTTTT. Its protein product is CASSQAGTSTGELFF. V gene TRBV4-2 combines with J gene TRBJ2-2; maybe TRBD1 (6 bases). Trimming left V 1 base short and J 4 bases short, with 10 bases between. CDR3 length: 15 residues. Germline lookup yields CDR1 LGHNA and CDR2 YNFKEQ.

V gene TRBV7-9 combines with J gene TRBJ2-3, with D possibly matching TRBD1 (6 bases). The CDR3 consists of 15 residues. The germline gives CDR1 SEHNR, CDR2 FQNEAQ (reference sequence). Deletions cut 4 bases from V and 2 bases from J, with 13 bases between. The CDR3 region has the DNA TGTGCCAGCAGCTCACAGGGTCCCGACACAGATACGCAGTATTTT. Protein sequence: CASSSQGPDTDTQYF. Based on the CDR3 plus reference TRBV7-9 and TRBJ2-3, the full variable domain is DTGVSQNPRHKITKRGQNVTFRCDPISEHNRLYWYRQTLGQGPEFLTYFQNEAQLEKSRLLSDRFSAERPKGSFSTLEIQRTEQGDSAMYLCASSSQGPDTDTQYFGPGTRLTVL.

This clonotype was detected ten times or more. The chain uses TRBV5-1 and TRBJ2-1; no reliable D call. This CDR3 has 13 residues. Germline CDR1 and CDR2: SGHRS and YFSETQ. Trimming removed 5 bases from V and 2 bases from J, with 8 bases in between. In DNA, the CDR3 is TGCGCCAGCAGACGGGTTACCTACAATGAGCAGTTCTTC. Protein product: CASRRVTYNEQFF.

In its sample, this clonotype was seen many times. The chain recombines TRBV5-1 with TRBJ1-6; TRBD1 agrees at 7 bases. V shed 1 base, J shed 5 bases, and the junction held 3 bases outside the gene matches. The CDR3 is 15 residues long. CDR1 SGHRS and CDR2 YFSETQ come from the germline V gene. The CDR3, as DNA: TGCGCCAGCAGCTTGACAGGGGCGAATAATTCACCCCTCCACTTT. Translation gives CASSLTGANNSPLHF.

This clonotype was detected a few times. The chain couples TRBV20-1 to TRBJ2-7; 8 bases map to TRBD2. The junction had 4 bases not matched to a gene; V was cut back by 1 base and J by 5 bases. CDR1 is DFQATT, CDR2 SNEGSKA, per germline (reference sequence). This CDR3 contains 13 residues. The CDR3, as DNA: TGCAGTGCTAGAGCCAGCGGGAGAGACGAGCAGTACTTC. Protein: CSARASGRDEQYF.

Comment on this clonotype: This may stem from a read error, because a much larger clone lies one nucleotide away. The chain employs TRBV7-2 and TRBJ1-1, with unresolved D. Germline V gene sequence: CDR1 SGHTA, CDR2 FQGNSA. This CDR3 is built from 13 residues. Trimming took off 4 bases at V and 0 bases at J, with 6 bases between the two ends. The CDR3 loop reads CASSWTVNTEAFF. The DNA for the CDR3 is TGTGCCAGCAGCTGGACGGTGAACACTGAAGCTTTCTTT.